These 23 T cell receptor beta chains share one sample of origin, sequenced in a study of cytomegalovirus exposure and HLA in healthy donors. PCR used 60 Vbeta primers and 13 Jbeta primers. Sequenced by immunoSEQ multiplex PCR; TCRdb stores in-frame clones only, minus some. The profile shows about 140,000 clones, roughly 73% of them singletons. Sequenced input: PBMCs. These receptors were taken from a man aged 35 to 55 in good health and CMV-seronegative.

The chain couples TRBV5-1 to TRBJ2-7; 7 nucleotides line up with TRBD1. V shed 4 bases and J 0 bases; nucleotides not matched to a gene: 7. The CDR3 runs to 15 residues. Germline values: CDR1 SGHRS, CDR2 YFSETQ. The CDR3 bases are TGCGCCAGCAGCCCCGGGGACAGCCGCTCCTACGAGCAGTACTTC. It is translated as CASSPGDSRSYEQYF.

The genes are TRBV5-8 and TRBJ1-5; D perhaps matches TRBD1 (5 bases). This CDR3 region has 18 residues. Trimming stripped 0 bases from V and 2 bases from J, with 18 bases between. Germline V lookup: CDR1 SGHTS, CDR2 YDEGEE. The CDR3: CASSLVGFWGQGNQPQHF. Written as DNA, the CDR3 is TGTGCCAGCAGCTTGGTAGGGTTTTGGGGCCAGGGCAATCAGCCCCAGCATTTT.

The chain has TRBV20-1 and TRBJ2-7; D gene unclear. Germline V gene lookup returns CDR1 DFQATT and CDR2 SNEGSKA (reference sequence). This CDR3 is built from 10 residues. The CDR3 DNA sequence: TGCAGGGCCATGGGCGACGAGCAGTACTTC. Residues: CRAMGDEQYF.

V gene TRBV9 combines with J gene TRBJ2-2; D may be TRBD2 (5 bases). Germline CDR1 is SGDLS and CDR2 is YYNGEE. The V gene lost 1 base and the J gene lost 5 bases, with 12 bases spanning the gap. The length of the CDR3 is 15 residues. This CDR3 is CASSVSSLGTGELFF. CDR3 in DNA: TGTGCCAGCAGCGTATCTAGCCTTGGGACCGGGGAGCTGTTTTTT.

This sequence joins TRBV7-5 and TRBJ2-5; the table's D gene call, TRBD2, was not cross checked with the DNA. TRBV7-5 is labeled a pseudogene. CDR3 size: 10 residues. The CDR3, as DNA: TGTGCCAGAACCCGGGGGACCCAGTACTTC. Translation gives CARTRGTQYF.

The chain is built from TRBV7-2 and TRBJ2-1; D is perhaps TRBD1 (6 bases). The CDR3 spans 14 residues. Germline loops: CDR1 SGHTA, CDR2 FQGNSA. Trimming took 8 bases from V and 4 from J, leaving 15 bases between them. The CDR3 protein is CASRPDSNYNEQFF. The CDR3 DNA is TGTGCCAGCCGTCCGGACAGTAATTACAATGAGCAGTTCTTC. The whole variable domain, remainder taken from reference TRBV7-2 and TRBJ2-1, is GAGVSQSPSNKVTEKGKDVELRCDPISGHTALYWYRQSLGQGLEFLIYFQGNSAPDKSGLPSDRFSAERTGGSVSTLTIQRTQQEDSAVYLCASRPDSNYNEQFFGPGTRLTVL.

V and J are TRBV9 and TRBJ1-1; TRBD1 might be the D (6 bases). The CDR3 is 15 amino acids. Trimming removed 3 bases at V and 4 bases at J, with 16 bases between. Looked up from germline, CDR1 is SGDLS and CDR2 is YYNGEE. The CDR3 sequence: CASSAQPGGATEAFF. The CDR3 DNA reads TGTGCCAGCAGCGCCCAACCGGGGGGGGCCACTGAAGCTTTCTTT.

This chain uses TRBV18 with TRBJ1-5; 9 bases line up with TRBD1. Trimming at V came to 2 bases and at J to 7 bases, leaving 9 bases not matched to a gene. Germline CDR1 and CDR2: KGHSH and LQKENI. The CDR3 sequence is 16 residues long. The CDR3 sequence is CASSPMGQGNSQPQHF. The CDR3 DNA reads TGTGCCAGCTCACCAATGGGACAGGGTAACTCACAGCCCCAGCATTTT. Full variable domain (remainder filled in from reference TRBV18 and TRBJ1-5): NAGVMQNPRHLVRRRGQEARLRCSPMKGHSHVYWYRQLPEEGLKFMVYLQKENIIDESGMPKERFSAEFPKEGPSILRIQQVVRGDSAAYFCASSPMGQGNSQPQHFGDGTRLSIL.

The rearrangement links TRBV13 to TRBJ1-6; D is ambiguous. There are 14 residues in the CDR3. CDR1 and CDR2 (germline): PRHDT, FYEKMQ (reference sequence). V lost 6 bases and J lost 10, with 16 bases in between. As DNA, the CDR3 is TGTGCCAGCAGGTCATACGGAGCAACCTCACCCCTCCACTTT. Its translation: CASRSYGATSPLHF.

The CDR3 here is CASGPGQGGFGTEAFF. The CDR3 DNA reads TGTGCCAGCGGACCGGGACAGGGGGGTTTTGGCACTGAAGCTTTCTTT. The chain uses TRBV18 and TRBJ1-1; 11 positions agree with TRBD1. There are 16 residues in the CDR3. Germline V CDR1 and CDR2: KGHSH, LQKENI. Germline trimming cut 8 bases from V and 4 bases from J; bases unmatched to any gene: 12.

This chain connects TRBV9 to TRBJ2-7, with 7 bases aligning to TRBD1. From germline, CDR1 is SGDLS and CDR2 YYNGEE. Trimming cost V 3 bases and J 6 bases; bases outside gene matches: 6. This CDR3 has 13 amino acids. Here the CDR3 DNA reads TGTGCCAGCAGCGCGTACCGGGACAGCGAGCAGTACTTC. Translating it yields CASSAYRDSEQYF.

The V call is TRBV7-9, the J call TRBJ1-1; TRBD1 agrees at 8 bases. The V gene's germline CDR1 is SEHNR and CDR2 FQNEAQ (reference sequence). The CDR3 spans 13 residues. V lost 6 bases and J lost 4; bases outside the gene matches: 4. CDR3 protein: CASSQTGATEAFF. DNA for the CDR3: TGTGCCAGCAGTCAGACAGGGGCCACTGAAGCTTTCTTT.

V usage is TRBV5-1 and J usage is TRBJ2-7, with 11 bases matching TRBD1. This CDR3 region has 15 residues. The V segment lost 2 bases and the J segment 2 bases; nucleotides outside the gene matches: 3. The germline gives CDR1 SGHRS, CDR2 YFSETQ. The CDR3 spells CASSFRTGGTYEQYF. In DNA, the CDR3 is TGCGCCAGCAGCTTTAGGACAGGGGGCACCTACGAGCAGTACTTC.

The rearrangement links TRBV7-2 to TRBJ1-3, with unresolved D. Trimming pared 5 bases from V and 0 bases from J, leaving 11 bases between. The CDR3 runs to 15 residues. CDR1 and CDR2 from the germline V gene are SGHTA and FQGNSA. The CDR3 protein is CASSRSQTSGNTIYF. CDR3 coding DNA: TGTGCCAGCAGCCGCTCACAGACCTCTGGAAACACCATATATTTT.

The CDR3 spells CASSQTLGQTNSPLHF. CDR3 DNA sequence: TGCGCCAGCAGCCAAACGTTGGGACAGACTAATTCACCCCTCCACTTT. The chain links TRBV4-3 to TRBJ1-6; 7 bases map to TRBD1. With V trimmed by 2 bases and J by 6 bases, 7 bases remained unmatched. The germline V gene has CDR1 LGHNA and CDR2 YSLEER. The CDR3 totals 16 residues.

This clone was seen a few times. CDR3 amino acids: CASSFFGLNTEAFF. The CDR3 nucleotides read TGCGCCAGCAGCTTTTTCGGTTTGAACACTGAAGCTTTCTTT. The chain couples TRBV5-1 to TRBJ1-1; D uncertain. The CDR3 sequence is 14 residues long. The ends were cut back, 2 bases at V and 0 bases at J, with 8 bases in the middle. The germline gives CDR1 SGHRS, CDR2 YFSETQ.

The chain uses TRBV10-3 and TRBJ1-1, with D uncertain. CDR1 and CDR2 from the germline V gene are ENHRY and SYGVKD. The CDR3 sequence is 12 residues long. Trimming shortened V by 11 bases and J by 4 bases, and 14 bases separated the two germline ends. The CDR3 DNA is TGTGCCTCCGCAGGTGGTGGCACTGAAGCTTTCTTT. Its protein is CASAGGGTEAFF.

In this sample, this clone turned up once. The V gene is TRBV7-2, the J gene TRBJ1-1; D might be TRBD1 (6 bases). Trimming cost V 5 bases and J 0 bases, with 10 bases left between them. The CDR3 has 14 amino acids. From germline, CDR1 is SGHTA and CDR2 FQGNSA. The chain's CDR3 is CASSHRVMNTEAFF. The CDR3 DNA sequence: TGTGCCAGCAGCCACAGGGTTATGAACACTGAAGCTTTCTTT. The full variable domain, in which reference TRBV7-2 and TRBJ1-1 provide the parts outside the CDR3, is GAGVSQSPSNKVTEKGKDVELRCDPISGHTALYWYRQSLGQGLEFLIYFQGNSAPDKSGLPSDRFSAERTGGSVSTLTIQRTQQEDSAVYLCASSHRVMNTEAFFGQGTRLTVV.

V gene TRBV30 combines with J gene TRBJ2-1; D uncertain. The germline gives CDR1 GTSNPN, CDR2 SVGIG (reference sequence). This CDR3 is built from 13 residues. Trimming cost V 3 bases and J 5 bases, with 11 bases left between them. CDR3 in amino acids: CAWRRLPDNEQFF. CDR3 bases: TGTGCCTGGAGGCGGCTACCAGACAATGAGCAGTTCTTC.

CDR3 residues: CASSPNGKNTEAFF. CDR3 DNA: TGTGCCAGCAGCCCGAACGGTAAGAACACTGAAGCTTTCTTT. The chain employs TRBV6-1 and TRBJ1-1, with unresolved D. CDR1 and CDR2 (germline): MNHNS, SASEGT. The CDR3 extends over 14 amino acids. The V end was cut by 6 bases, the J end by 1 base, with 12 bases between.

The chain uses TRBV10-3 and TRBJ2-4, with D perhaps matching TRBD1 (6 bases). The V and J ends lost 0 bases and 7 bases respectively, with 7 bases between them. This CDR3 spans 13 amino acids. Germline CDR1 reads ENHRY; CDR2 reads SYGVKD. CDR3 sequence reads: CAISESRGNIQYF. The CDR3 DNA reads as TGTGCCATCAGTGAGTCAAGGGGGAACATTCAGTACTTC.

The chain combines TRBV5-4 with TRBJ2-1, with D uncertain. Germline lookup yields CDR1 SGHNT and CDR2 YYREEE (reference sequence). V shed 0 bases and J shed 0 bases, with 7 bases lying between them. This CDR3 contains 15 residues. CDR3 nucleotide sequence: TGTGCCAGCAGCTTGGACTCGAGCTCCTACAATGAGCAGTTCTTC. This sequence encodes CASSLDSSSYNEQFF.

The CDR3 DNA is TGTGCCAGCAGTTGGGACGGGGACAGGGGGCGGGAAGCTTTCTTT. Translated: CASSWDGDRGREAFF. This chain connects TRBV27 to TRBJ1-1; TRBD1 matches 12 bases. Per the germline V gene, CDR1 is MNHEY and CDR2 is SMNVEV (reference sequence). There are 15 residues in the CDR3. J gave up 8 bases and V 4 bases, and 8 bases lay outside the gene matches.